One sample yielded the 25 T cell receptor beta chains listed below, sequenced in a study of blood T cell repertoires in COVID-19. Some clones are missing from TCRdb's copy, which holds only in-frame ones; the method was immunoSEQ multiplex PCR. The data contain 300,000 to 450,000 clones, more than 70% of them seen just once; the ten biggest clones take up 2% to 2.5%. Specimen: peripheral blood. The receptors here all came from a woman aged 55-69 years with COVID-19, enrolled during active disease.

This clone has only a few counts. In nucleotides, the CDR3 is TGTGCCACCAGCAGAGATCAGGGCGTTAACTATGGCTACACCTTC. Amino acid sequence: CATSRDQGVNYGYTF. The rearrangement joins TRBV15 to TRBJ1-2; a possible D gene is TRBD1 (5 bases). V shed 0 bases and J shed 1 base, with 9 bases lying between them. This CDR3 is 15 amino acids long. CDR1 and CDR2 (germline): LNHNV, YYDKDF (reference sequence).

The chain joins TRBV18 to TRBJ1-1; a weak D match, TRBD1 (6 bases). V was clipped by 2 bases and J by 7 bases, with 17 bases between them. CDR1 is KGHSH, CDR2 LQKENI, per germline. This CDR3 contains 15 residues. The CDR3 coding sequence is TGTGCCAGCTCACCATTAGACTCAGGACAGAATGAAGCTTTCTTT. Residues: CASSPLDSGQNEAFF.

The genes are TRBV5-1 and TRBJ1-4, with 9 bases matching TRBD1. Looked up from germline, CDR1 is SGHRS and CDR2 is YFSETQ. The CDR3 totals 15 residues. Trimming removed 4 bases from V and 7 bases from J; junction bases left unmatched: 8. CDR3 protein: CASSLRGTGSEKLFF. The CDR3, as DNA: TGCGCCAGCAGCCTCAGAGGGACAGGGAGTGAAAAACTGTTTTTT.

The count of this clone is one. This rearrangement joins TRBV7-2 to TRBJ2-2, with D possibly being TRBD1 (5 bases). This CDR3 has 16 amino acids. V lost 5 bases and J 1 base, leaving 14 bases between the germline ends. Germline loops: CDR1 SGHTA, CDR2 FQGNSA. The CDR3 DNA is TGTGCCAGCAGCCCATACAGGAGCCGGAACACCGGGGAGCTGTTTTTT. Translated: CASSPYRSRNTGELFF.

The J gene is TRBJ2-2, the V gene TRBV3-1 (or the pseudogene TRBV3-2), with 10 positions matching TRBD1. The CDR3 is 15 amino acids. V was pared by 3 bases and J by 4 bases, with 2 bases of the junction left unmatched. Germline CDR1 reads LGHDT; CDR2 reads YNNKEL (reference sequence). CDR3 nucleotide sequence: TGTGCCAGCAGCCATTGGGACAGGGGCACCGGGGAGCTGTTTTTT. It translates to CASSHWDRGTGELFF.

CDR3 amino acids: CASSESLGQGNTGELFF. CDR3 DNA sequence: TGCGCCAGCAGTGAGTCTCTGGGACAGGGAAACACCGGGGAGCTGTTTTTT. The V gene is TRBV10-1, the J gene TRBJ2-2; TRBD1 matches 9 bases. Germline CDR1 is WNHNN and CDR2 is SYGVQD (reference sequence). The CDR3 extends over 17 amino acids. The junction had 4 bases not matched to a gene; V was cut back by 0 bases and J by 2 bases.

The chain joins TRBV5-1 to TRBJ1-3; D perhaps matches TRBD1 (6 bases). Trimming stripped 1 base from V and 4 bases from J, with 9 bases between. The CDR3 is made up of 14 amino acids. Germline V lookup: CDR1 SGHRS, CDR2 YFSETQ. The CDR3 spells CASSLTGFGNTIYF. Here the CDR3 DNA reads TGCGCCAGCAGCTTGACAGGGTTCGGAAACACCATATATTTT.

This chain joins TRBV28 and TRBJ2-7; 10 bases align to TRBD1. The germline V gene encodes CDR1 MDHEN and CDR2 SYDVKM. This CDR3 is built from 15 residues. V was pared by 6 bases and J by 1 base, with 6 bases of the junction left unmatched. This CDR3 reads CASSEPGQGSYEQYF. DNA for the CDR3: TGTGCCAGCAGCGAACCGGGACAGGGGTCCTACGAGCAGTACTTC.

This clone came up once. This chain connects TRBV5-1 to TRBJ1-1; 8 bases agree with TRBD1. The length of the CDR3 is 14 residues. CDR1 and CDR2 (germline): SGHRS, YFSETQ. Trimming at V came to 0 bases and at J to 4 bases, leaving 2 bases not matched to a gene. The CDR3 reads CASSLGQGPTEAFF. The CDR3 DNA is TGCGCCAGCAGCTTGGGACAGGGGCCCACTGAAGCTTTCTTT.

The CDR3: CASSLPGSYYGYTF. CDR3 sequence (DNA): TGTGCCAGCAGCTTGCCGGGGAGCTACTATGGCTACACCTTC. The J gene is TRBJ1-2, the V gene TRBV13; no clear D gene. This CDR3 has 14 amino acids. The V end lost 3 bases, the J end lost 3 bases, and 11 bases lay between the germline ends. Germline CDR1 is PRHDT and CDR2 is FYEKMQ (reference sequence).

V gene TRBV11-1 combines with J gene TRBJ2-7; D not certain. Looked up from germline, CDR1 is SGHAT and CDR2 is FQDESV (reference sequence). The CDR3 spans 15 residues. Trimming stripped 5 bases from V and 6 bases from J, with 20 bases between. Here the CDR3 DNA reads TGTGCCAGCAGCACCATCGACAAGGCCCCTTTCGAGCAGTACTTC. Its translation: CASSTIDKAPFEQYF.

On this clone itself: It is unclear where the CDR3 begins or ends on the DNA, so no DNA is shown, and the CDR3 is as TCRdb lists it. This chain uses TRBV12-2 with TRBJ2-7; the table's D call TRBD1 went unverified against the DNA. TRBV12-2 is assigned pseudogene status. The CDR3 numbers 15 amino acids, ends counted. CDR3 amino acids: CASRLVGQGAYEQYF.

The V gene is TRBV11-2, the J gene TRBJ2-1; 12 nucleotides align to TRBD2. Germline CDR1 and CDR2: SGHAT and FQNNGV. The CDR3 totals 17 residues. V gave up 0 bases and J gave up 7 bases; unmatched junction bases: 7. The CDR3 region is CASSLDLTSGGRNEQFF. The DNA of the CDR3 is TGTGCCAGCAGCTTAGATCTTACTAGCGGGGGGCGTAATGAGCAGTTCTTC.

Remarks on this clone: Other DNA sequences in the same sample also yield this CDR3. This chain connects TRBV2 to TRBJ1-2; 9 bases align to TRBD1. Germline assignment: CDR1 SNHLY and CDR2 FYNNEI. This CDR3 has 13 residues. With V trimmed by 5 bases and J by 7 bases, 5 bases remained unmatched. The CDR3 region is CASSPRTGVGYTF. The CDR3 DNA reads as TGTGCCAGCAGTCCTCGGACAGGGGTTGGCTACACCTTC.

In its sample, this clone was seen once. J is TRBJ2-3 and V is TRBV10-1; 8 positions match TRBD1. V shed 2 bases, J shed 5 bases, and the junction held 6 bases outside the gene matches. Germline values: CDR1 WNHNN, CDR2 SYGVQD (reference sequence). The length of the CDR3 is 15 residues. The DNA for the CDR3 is TGCGCCAGCAGTGAGGGGGGGACAGGAGGAGATACGCAGTATTTT. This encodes CASSEGGTGGDTQYF.

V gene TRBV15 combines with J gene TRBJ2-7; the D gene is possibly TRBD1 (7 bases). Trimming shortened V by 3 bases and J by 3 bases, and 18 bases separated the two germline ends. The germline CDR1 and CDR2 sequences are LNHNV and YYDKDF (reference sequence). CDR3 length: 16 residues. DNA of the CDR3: TGTGCCACCAGCAGGGATAGACGTCAGGGGGGCTACGAGCAGTACTTC. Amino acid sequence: CATSRDRRQGGYEQYF.

The DNA for the CDR3 is TGTGCCAGCAGCCCGACACTCACGATGAACACTGAAGCTTTCTTT. Translated, it gives CASSPTLTMNTEAFF. The V and J genes are TRBV7-8 and TRBJ1-1; D gene ambiguous. There are 15 residues in the CDR3. CDR1 and CDR2 (germline): SGHVS, FQNEAQ. V was trimmed by 5 bases and J by 0 bases, leaving 13 bases between them. Full variable domain (missing parts from reference TRBV7-8 and TRBJ1-1): GAGVSQSPRYKVAKRGQDVALRCDPISGHVSLFWYQQALGQGPEFLTYFQNEAQLDKSGLPSDRFFAERPEGSVSTLKIQRTQQEDSAVYLCASSPTLTMNTEAFFGQGTRLTVV.

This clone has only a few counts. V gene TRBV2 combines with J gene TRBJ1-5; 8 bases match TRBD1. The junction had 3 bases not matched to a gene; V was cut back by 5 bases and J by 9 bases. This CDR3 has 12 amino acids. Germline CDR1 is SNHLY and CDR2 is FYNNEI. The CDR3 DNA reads TGTGCCAGCAGTCAGGGGGCAGGGCCCCAGCATTTT. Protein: CASSQGAGPQHF.

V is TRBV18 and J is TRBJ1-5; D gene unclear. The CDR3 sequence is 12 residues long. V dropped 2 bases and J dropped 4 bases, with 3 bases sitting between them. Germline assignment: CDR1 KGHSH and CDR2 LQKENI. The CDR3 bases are TGTGCCAGCTCACCAGAGAATCAGCCCCAGCATTTT. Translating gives CASSPENQPQHF.

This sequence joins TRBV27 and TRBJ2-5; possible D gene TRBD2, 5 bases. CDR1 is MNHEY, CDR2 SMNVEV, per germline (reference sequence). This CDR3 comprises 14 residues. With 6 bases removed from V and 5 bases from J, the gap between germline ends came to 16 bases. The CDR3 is CASRGSAGRETQYF. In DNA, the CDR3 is TGTGCCAGCAGGGGGAGCGCGGGTCGGGAGACCCAGTACTTC.

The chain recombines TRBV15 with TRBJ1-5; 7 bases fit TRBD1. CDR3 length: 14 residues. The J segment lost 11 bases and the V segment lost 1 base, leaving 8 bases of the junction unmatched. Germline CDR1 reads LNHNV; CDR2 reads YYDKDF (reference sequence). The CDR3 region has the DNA TGTGCCACCAGCAGAGGGGACTTAGGGACAGCCCAGCATTTT. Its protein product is CATSRGDLGTAQHF.

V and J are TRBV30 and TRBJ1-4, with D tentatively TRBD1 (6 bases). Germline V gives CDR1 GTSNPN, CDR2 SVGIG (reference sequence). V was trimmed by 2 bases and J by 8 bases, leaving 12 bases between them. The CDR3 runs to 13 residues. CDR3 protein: CAWSLGAKEKLFF. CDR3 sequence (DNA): TGTGCCTGGAGTCTGGGGGCAAAGGAAAAACTGTTTTTT.

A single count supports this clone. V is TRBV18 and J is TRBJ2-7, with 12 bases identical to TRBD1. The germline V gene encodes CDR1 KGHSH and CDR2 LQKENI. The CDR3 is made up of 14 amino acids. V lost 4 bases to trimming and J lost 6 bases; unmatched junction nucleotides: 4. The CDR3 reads CASSQGTGGSEQYF. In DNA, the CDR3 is TGTGCCAGCTCACAAGGGACAGGGGGCAGCGAGCAGTACTTC.

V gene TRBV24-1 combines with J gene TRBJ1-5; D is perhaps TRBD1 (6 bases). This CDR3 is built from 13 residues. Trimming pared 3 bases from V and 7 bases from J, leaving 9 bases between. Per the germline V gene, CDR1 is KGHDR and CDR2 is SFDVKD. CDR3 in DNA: TGTGCCACCAGTGATCTACAGGGCCAGCCCCAGCATTTT. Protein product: CATSDLQGQPQHF.

The CDR3 sequence is CASSSRTGGEAFF. CDR3 DNA sequence: TGTGCCAGCAGCTCCCGGACAGGGGGCGAAGCTTTCTTT. This chain uses TRBV7-2 with TRBJ1-1, with 11 positions matching TRBD1. Germline CDR1 and CDR2: SGHTA and FQGNSA. CDR3 length: 13 amino acids. The trim removed 4 bases at V and 8 bases at J, leaving 3 bases unmatched.